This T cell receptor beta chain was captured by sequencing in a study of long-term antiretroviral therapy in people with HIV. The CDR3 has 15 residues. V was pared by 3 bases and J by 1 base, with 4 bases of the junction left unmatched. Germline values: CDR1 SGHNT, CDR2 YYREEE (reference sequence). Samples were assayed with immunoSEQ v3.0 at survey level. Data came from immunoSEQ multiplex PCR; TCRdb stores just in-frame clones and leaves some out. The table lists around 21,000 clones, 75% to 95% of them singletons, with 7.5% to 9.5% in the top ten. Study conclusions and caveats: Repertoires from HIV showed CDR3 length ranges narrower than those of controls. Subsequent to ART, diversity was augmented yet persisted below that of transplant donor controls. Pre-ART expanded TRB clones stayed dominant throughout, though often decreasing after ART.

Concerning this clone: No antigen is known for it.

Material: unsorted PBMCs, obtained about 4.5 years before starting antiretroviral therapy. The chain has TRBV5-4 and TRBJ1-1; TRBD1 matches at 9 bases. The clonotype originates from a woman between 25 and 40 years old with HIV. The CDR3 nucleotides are TGTGCCAGCAGCTGGGGACAGGGAGCGAACACTGAAGCTTTCTTT. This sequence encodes CASSWGQGANTEAFF.